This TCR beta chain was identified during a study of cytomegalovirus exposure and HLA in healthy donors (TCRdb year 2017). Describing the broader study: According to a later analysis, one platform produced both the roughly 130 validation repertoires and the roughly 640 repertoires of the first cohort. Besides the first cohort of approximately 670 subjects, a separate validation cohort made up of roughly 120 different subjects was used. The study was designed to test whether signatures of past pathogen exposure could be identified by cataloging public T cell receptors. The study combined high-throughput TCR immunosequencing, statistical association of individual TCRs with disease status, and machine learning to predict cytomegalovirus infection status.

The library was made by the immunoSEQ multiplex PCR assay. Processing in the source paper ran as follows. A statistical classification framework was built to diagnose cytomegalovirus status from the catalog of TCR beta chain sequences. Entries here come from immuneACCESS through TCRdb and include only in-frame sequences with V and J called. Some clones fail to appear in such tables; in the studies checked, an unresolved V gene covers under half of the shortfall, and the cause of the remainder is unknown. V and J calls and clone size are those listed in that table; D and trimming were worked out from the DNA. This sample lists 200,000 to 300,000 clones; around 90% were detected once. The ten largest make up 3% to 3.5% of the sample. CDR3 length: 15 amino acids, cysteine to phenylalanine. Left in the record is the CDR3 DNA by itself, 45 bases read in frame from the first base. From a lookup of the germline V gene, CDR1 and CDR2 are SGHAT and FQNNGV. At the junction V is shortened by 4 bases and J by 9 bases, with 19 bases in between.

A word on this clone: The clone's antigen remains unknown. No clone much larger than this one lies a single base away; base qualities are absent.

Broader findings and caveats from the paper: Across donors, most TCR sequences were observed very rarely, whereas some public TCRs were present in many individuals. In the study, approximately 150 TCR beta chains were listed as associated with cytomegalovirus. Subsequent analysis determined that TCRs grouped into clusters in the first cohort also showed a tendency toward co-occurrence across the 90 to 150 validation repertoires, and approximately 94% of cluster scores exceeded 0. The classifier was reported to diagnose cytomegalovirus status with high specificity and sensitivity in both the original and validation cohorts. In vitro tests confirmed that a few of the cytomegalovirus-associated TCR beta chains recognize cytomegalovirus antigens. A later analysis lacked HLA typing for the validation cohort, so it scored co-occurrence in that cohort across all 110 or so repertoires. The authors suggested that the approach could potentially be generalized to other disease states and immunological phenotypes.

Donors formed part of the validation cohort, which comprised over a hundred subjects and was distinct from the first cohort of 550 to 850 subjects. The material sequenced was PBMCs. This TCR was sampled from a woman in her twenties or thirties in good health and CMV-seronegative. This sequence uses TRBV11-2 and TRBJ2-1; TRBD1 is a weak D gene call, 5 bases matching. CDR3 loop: CASSSGVSGYSEQFF. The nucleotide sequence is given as TGTGCCAGCAGCTCCGGAGTTTCAGGGTATAGTGAGCAGTTCTTC. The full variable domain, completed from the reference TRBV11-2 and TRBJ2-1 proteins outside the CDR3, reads EAGVAQSPRYKIIEKRQSVAFWCNPISGHATLYWYQQILGQGPKLLIQFQNNGVVDDSQLPKDRFSAERLKGVDSTLKIQPAKLEDSAVYLCASSSGVSGYSEQFFGPGTRLTVL.